Shown below are 21 T cell receptor beta chains from a single sample sequenced in a study of blood T cell repertoires in COVID-19. Assay used: immunoSEQ multiplex PCR; TCRdb lists only in-frame clones, some missing. Counted here are roughly 250,000 clones, 65% to 90% occurring once; the ten biggest clones make up 6.5% to 9%. Sequences were obtained from peripheral blood. These receptor sequences come from a woman aged 45-59 years with acute or convalescent COVID-19.

The chain joins TRBV7-2 to TRBJ1-1, with TRBD1 matching 9 bases. The CDR3 spans 13 residues. V lost 0 bases and J lost 11; bases outside the gene matches: 4. The germline V gene encodes CDR1 SGHTA and CDR2 FQGNSA. This CDR3 reads CASSLAGDRAAFF. The CDR3 coding sequence is TGTGCCAGCAGCTTAGCGGGGGACAGGGCCGCTTTCTTT.

This clone appeared a single time. The chain is built from TRBV18 and TRBJ2-1; TRBD2 is a possible D gene (5 bases). The CDR3 runs to 15 residues. The germline V and J ends were trimmed by 4 bases and 6 bases, with 16 bases remaining between them. Germline V gene lookup returns CDR1 KGHSH and CDR2 LQKENI. The CDR3 loop reads CASSHRGKDRNEQFF. CDR3 sequence (DNA): TGTGCCAGCTCACATCGGGGAAAGGACCGCAATGAGCAGTTCTTC.

Turning to this clone: A junction boundary mismatches the germline segment, possibly from a read error. The gene calls are TRBV19 and TRBJ2-3, with D possibly TRBD1 on 6 matching bases. Germline V gene data show CDR1 as LNHDA and CDR2 as SQIVND (reference sequence). The CDR3 contains 16 residues. The CDR3 reads CASRIGVDSLTDTQYF. CDR3 DNA sequence: TGTGCCAGTAGGATAGGGGTGGACAGCCTCACAGATACGCAGTATTTT.

The genes are TRBV28 and TRBJ1-1, with D perhaps TRBD1 (6 bases). Trimming pared 5 bases from V and 1 base from J, leaving 8 bases between. Germline assignment: CDR1 MDHEN and CDR2 SYDVKM. This CDR3 contains 13 residues. This CDR3 reads CASSTGQNTEAFF. The CDR3 DNA sequence: TGTGCCAGCAGTACGGGACAGAACACTGAAGCTTTCTTT.

This clone was detected once. The chain joins TRBV28 to TRBJ1-4; perhaps TRBD1 as D (6 bases). This CDR3 comprises 14 residues. The V gene's germline CDR1 is MDHEN and CDR2 SYDVKM. V was cut by 5 bases and J by 7 bases, with 14 bases left in between. The CDR3 nucleotides read TGTGCCAGCAGTCTCTTCACAGGGTCTGAAAAACTGTTTTTT. This translates into CASSLFTGSEKLFF. Based on the CDR3 plus reference TRBV28 and TRBJ1-4, the full variable domain is DVKVTQSSRYLVKRTGEKVFLECVQDMDHENMFWYRQDPGLGLRLIYFSYDVKMKEKGDIPEGYSVSREKKERFSLILESASTNQTSMYLCASSLFTGSEKLFFGSGTQLSVL.

This clone was counted once. The chain uses TRBV28 and TRBJ1-2; D unclear. V was clipped by 6 bases and J by 8 bases, with 13 bases between them. This CDR3 spans 12 amino acids. Germline V gives CDR1 MDHEN, CDR2 SYDVKM. The CDR3 region has the DNA TGTGCCAGCAGCTCCGGGAGCGGGGGCTACACCTTC. This codes for CASSSGSGGYTF.

The chain combines TRBV15 with TRBJ2-5, with no clear D. Per the germline V gene, CDR1 is LNHNV and CDR2 is YYDKDF (reference sequence). V was shortened by 0 bases and J by 2 bases, with 4 bases between the two germline ends. CDR3 length equals 13 residues. CDR3 residues: CATSRDLQETQYF. CDR3 bases: TGTGCCACCAGCAGAGATCTACAAGAGACCCAGTACTTC. The full variable domain, with the rest looked up from reference TRBV15 and TRBJ2-5, is DAMVIQNPRYQVTQFGKPVTLSCSQTLNHNVMYWYQQKSSQAPKLLFHYYDKDFNNEADTPDNFQSRRPNTSFCFLDIRSPGLGDTAMYLCATSRDLQETQYFGPGTRLLVL.

The rearrangement uses TRBV6-4 and TRBJ2-3, with 9 positions matching TRBD2. The CDR3 runs to 15 residues. Germline V gene lookup returns CDR1 MRHNA and CDR2 SNTAGT. J gave up 4 bases and V 0 bases, and 2 bases lay outside the gene matches. The CDR3 nucleotides are TGTGCCAGCAGTGACTCTGCGGGGGGGCCAGATACGCAGTATTTT. As protein: CASSDSAGGPDTQYF.

The chain recombines TRBV4-1 with TRBJ2-2; a possible D gene is TRBD1 (5 bases). Germline CDR1 and CDR2: MGHRA and YSYEKL. Trimming removed 1 base at V and 3 bases at J, with 12 bases between. The CDR3 is 16 amino acids. CDR3 DNA sequence: TGCGCCAGCAGCCAAGCCAGGGTCTCTTACACCGGGGAGCTGTTTTTT. Amino acid sequence: CASSQARVSYTGELFF.

The sample holds a few counts of this clone. The V gene is TRBV18, the J gene TRBJ2-5; the match to TRBD1 covers 7 bases. The trim removed 6 bases at V and 5 bases at J, leaving 9 bases unmatched. The CDR3 runs to 14 residues. Germline V gene data show CDR1 as KGHSH and CDR2 as LQKENI. The CDR3 region has the DNA TGTGCCAGCTCCCAAGGACAGGCCGGGGAGACCCAGTACTTC. It translates to CASSQGQAGETQYF.

This chain connects TRBV6-2 or TRBV6-3 to TRBJ2-3; D may be TRBD1 (6 bases). Trimming left V 0 bases short and J 9 bases short, with 10 bases between. The CDR3 covers 13 residues. Looked up from germline, CDR1 is MNHEY and CDR2 is SVGEGT. CDR3 protein: CASSYSGTNTQYF. In nucleotides, the CDR3 is TGTGCCAGCAGTTACTCTGGGACAAACACGCAGTATTTT.

This clone is a singleton in its sample. CDR3 bases: TGTGCCAGCCTCCGTATGGGGGGGTCTAACAATGAGCAGTTCTTC. Encoded protein: CASLRMGGSNNEQFF. The rearrangement uses TRBV19 and TRBJ2-1; TRBD2 matches 7 bases. The CDR3 is 15 amino acids. Unmatched junction bases numbered 13, after V lost 9 bases and J lost 5 bases. From germline, CDR1 is LNHDA and CDR2 SQIVND (reference sequence).

This rearrangement joins TRBV11-2 to TRBJ2-5, with D uncertain. Germline values: CDR1 SGHAT, CDR2 FQNNGV. The V gene lost 3 bases and the J gene lost 1 base, with 12 bases spanning the gap. This CDR3 has 15 amino acids. CDR3 DNA: TGTGCCAGCAGCTTGTCTCCTGGGCGCCAAGAGACCCAGTACTTC. Residues: CASSLSPGRQETQYF.

CDR3 protein: CASSAGQGPYYGYTF. CDR3 DNA sequence: TGTGCCAGCAGCGCGGGACAGGGGCCCTACTATGGCTACACCTTC. The rearrangement uses TRBV9 and TRBJ1-2; 10 bases are a match to TRBD1. Per germline, CDR1 SGDLS and CDR2 YYNGEE. There are 15 residues in the CDR3. V was pared by 3 bases and J by 3 bases, with 5 bases of the junction left unmatched.

V and J are TRBV5-1 and TRBJ2-3; maybe TRBD1 (5 bases). Germline V gene sequence: CDR1 SGHRS, CDR2 YFSETQ. This CDR3 comprises 14 residues. V lost 6 bases, J lost 1 base, and 12 bases lay in between. CDR3 loop: CASMDTAGTDTQYF. The CDR3 nucleotides read TGCGCCAGCATGGACACGGCGGGCACAGATACGCAGTATTTT.

V usage is TRBV19 and J usage is TRBJ1-1; TRBD1 matches 7 bases. With 4 bases clipped from V and 0 bases from J, the junction kept 8 bases outside the gene matches. There are 16 residues in the CDR3. CDR1 is LNHDA, CDR2 SQIVND, per germline (reference sequence). Here the CDR3 reads CASSTTGQTMNTEAFF. The CDR3 DNA sequence: TGTGCCAGTAGTACGACGGGACAGACGATGAACACTGAAGCTTTCTTT.

The gene calls are TRBV5-4 and TRBJ1-2; D unclear. The germline V and J ends were trimmed by 4 bases and 2 bases, with 6 bases remaining between them. Germline values: CDR1 SGHNT, CDR2 YYREEE (reference sequence). The CDR3 loop spans 12 amino acids. This chain's CDR3 is CASSDKNYGYTF. The CDR3 region has the DNA TGTGCCAGCAGCGACAAAAACTATGGCTACACCTTC.

The chain uses TRBV28 and TRBJ1-1, with unresolved D. The CDR3 is 13 residues long. Germline V lookup: CDR1 MDHEN, CDR2 SYDVKM. V was clipped by 7 bases and J by 7 bases, with 16 bases between them. The CDR3 nucleotides read TGTGCCAGCACCTCCCCTGGGCGAAGTGAAGCTTTCTTT. Translating it yields CASTSPGRSEAFF.

For the CDR3, the DNA is TGTGCCAGCAGTGAGGAAGGGGGCGGTTTTTGGTTCTATGGCTACACCTTC. Its translation is CASSEEGGGFWFYGYTF. V is TRBV6-1 and J is TRBJ1-2; the match to TRBD1 covers 7 bases. CDR1 MNHNS and CDR2 SASEGT come from the germline V gene. The CDR3 contains 17 residues. The trim removed 3 bases at V and 4 bases at J, leaving 14 bases unmatched.

This chain links TRBV6-5 with TRBJ1-1; tentatively, D is TRBD1 (6 bases). Germline CDR1 reads MNHEY; CDR2 reads SVGAGI. The CDR3 runs to 11 residues. V lost 8 bases and J lost 6, with 10 bases in between. The CDR3 region has the DNA TGTGCCAGCTCACAGGGCCCTGAAGCTTTCTTT. Protein: CASSQGPEAFF.

This clone appeared a single time. The chain carries TRBV25-1 and TRBJ1-2; 8 bases map to TRBD1. This CDR3 is 13 amino acids long. Unmatched junction bases numbered 7, after V lost 6 bases and J lost 7 bases. Germline loops: CDR1 MGHDK, CDR2 SYGVNS. CDR3 sequence: CASSPGQESGYTF. CDR3 nucleotide sequence: TGTGCCAGCAGCCCGGGACAGGAGAGTGGCTACACCTTC.